The 21 T cell receptor beta chains below come from one sample, sequenced in a study of blood T cell repertoires in COVID-19. Produced via immunoSEQ multiplex PCR; TCRdb's table is partial and in-frame only. Of about 160,000 clones in the sample, approximately 88% were seen once. The specimen sequenced was peripheral blood. These receptor sequences come from a woman aged 55-69 years who had recovered from COVID-19.

The V and J genes are TRBV5-8 and TRBJ1-2; 9 nucleotides align to TRBD1. V was pared by 6 bases and J by 0 bases, with 9 bases of the junction left unmatched. Germline CDR1 is SGHTS and CDR2 is YDEGEE. This CDR3 is 16 amino acids long. The CDR3 coding sequence is TGTGCCAGCACGTACGGGGACAGGGCTTCTAACTATGGCTACACCTTC. Protein product: CASTYGDRASNYGYTF.

This chain connects TRBV30 to TRBJ1-5; weak D call: TRBD1 (5 bases). Trimming shortened V by 0 bases and J by 7 bases, and 19 bases separated the two germline ends. Germline assignment: CDR1 GTSNPN and CDR2 SVGIG (reference sequence). The CDR3 is made up of 16 amino acids. The DNA of the CDR3 is TGTGCCTGGAGTGTACGAATATCGGGGGGAGGCCAGCCCCAGCATTTT. Translated: CAWSVRISGGGQPQHF.

This clone occurred a few times. The V call is TRBV2, the J call TRBJ1-2, with D possibly being TRBD1 (5 bases). The CDR3 runs to 12 residues. V dropped 6 bases and J dropped 4 bases, with 9 bases sitting between them. Germline V gene data show CDR1 as SNHLY and CDR2 as FYNNEI. CDR3 in DNA: TGTGCCAGCAGACGACAGATCTATGGCTACACCTTC. This translates into CASRRQIYGYTF.

This clone was detected only once. V gene TRBV6-1 combines with J gene TRBJ2-2; tentative D call: TRBD1 (7 bases). With 2 bases removed from V and 6 bases from J, the gap between germline ends came to 25 bases. The CDR3 runs to 19 residues. CDR1 MNHNS and CDR2 SASEGT come from the germline V gene. CDR3 nucleotide sequence: TGTGCCAGCAGTGAAAACCGAGGAGGGGGCCGGCAGGGAGCCGGGGAGCTGTTTTTT. It encodes CASSENRGGGRQGAGELFF.

This chain uses TRBV6-2 or TRBV6-3 with TRBJ2-1; 9 positions agree with TRBD1. From germline, CDR1 is MNHEY and CDR2 SVGEGT. The CDR3 covers 16 residues. J lost 4 bases, V lost 4 bases, and 8 bases had no gene match. This CDR3 is CASSSRRDRVYNEQFF. The CDR3 nucleotides read TGTGCCAGCAGTTCCCGCCGGGACAGGGTGTACAATGAGCAGTTCTTC.

This clone was seen a handful of times. This chain links TRBV5-4 with TRBJ1-1; 8 bases fit TRBD1. The CDR3 sequence is 13 residues long. CDR1 is SGHNT, CDR2 YYREEE, per germline (reference sequence). V lost 7 bases to trimming and J lost 4 bases; unmatched junction nucleotides: 6. The DNA for the CDR3 is TGTGCCAGCGGGGAGACAGGGGCCACTGAAGCTTTCTTT. This codes for CASGETGATEAFF.

The rearrangement joins TRBV6-1 to TRBJ1-2; 10 bases align to TRBD1. Germline CDR1 is MNHNS and CDR2 is SASEGT. The CDR3 sequence is 18 residues long. V lost 0 bases to trimming and J lost 1 base; unmatched junction nucleotides: 8. The CDR3 DNA sequence: TGTGCCAGCAGTGAAGCCGGGACAGGGGCCCTATTTAACTATGGCTACACCTTC. The encoded protein is CASSEAGTGALFNYGYTF.

This clone showed up just once. V usage is TRBV10-3 and J usage is TRBJ2-7, with D tentatively TRBD2 (7 bases). Germline values: CDR1 ENHRY, CDR2 SYGVKD. Deletions cut 5 bases from V and 6 bases from J, with 11 bases between. The CDR3 totals 12 residues. Written as DNA, the CDR3 is TGTGCCATCAGTACAAGGGGGGGCGAGCAGTACTTC. It codes for CAISTRGGEQYF.

The CDR3, as DNA: TGTGCCAGCAGTACGGGACTAGCGACAGATACGCAGTATTTT. It is translated as CASSTGLATDTQYF. The J gene is TRBJ2-3, the V gene TRBV27; the match to TRBD2 covers 10 bases. V trimming: 5 bases; J trimming: 3 bases; junction bases outside the gene matches: 2. This CDR3 has 14 amino acids. CDR1 and CDR2 (germline): MNHEY, SMNVEV (reference sequence).

This clone was observed a handful of times. The chain carries TRBV28 and TRBJ1-5; no reliable D call. V lost 6 bases, J lost 4 bases, and 10 bases lay in between. The CDR3 is 13 amino acids. From germline, CDR1 is MDHEN and CDR2 SYDVKM. DNA of the CDR3: TGTGCCAGCAGCCCCGACTGGAATCAGCCCCAGCATTTT. It specifies CASSPDWNQPQHF.

The chain uses TRBV6-5 and TRBJ2-2; D unclear. The CDR3 contains 13 residues. V was pared by 2 bases and J by 4 bases, with 5 bases between. CDR1 is MNHEY and CDR2 is SVGAGI in the germline V gene. The CDR3 DNA is TGTGCCAGCAGTTACCGGGTCACCGGGGAGCTGTTTTTT. Encoded protein: CASSYRVTGELFF.

The chain uses TRBV5-1 and TRBJ1-2; TRBD1 matches 7 bases. J gave up 6 bases and V 4 bases, and 9 bases lay outside the gene matches. This CDR3 has 14 residues. CDR1 is SGHRS, CDR2 YFSETQ, per germline. The CDR3 is CASSLSGGSHGYTF. In DNA, the CDR3 is TGCGCCAGCAGCCTCTCAGGGGGATCCCATGGCTACACCTTC.

The chain has TRBV30 and TRBJ1-2; no definite D call. The ends were cut back, 1 base at V and 2 bases at J, with 8 bases in the middle. Germline V CDR1 and CDR2: GTSNPN, SVGIG (reference sequence). CDR3 size: 13 residues. The CDR3 DNA is TGTGCCTGGAGTGGGGCATTGAACTATGGCTACACCTTC. It yields the protein CAWSGALNYGYTF.

This chain joins TRBV19 and TRBJ2-1; tentatively, D is TRBD2 (6 bases). CDR3 length: 14 residues. Trimming took off 5 bases at V and 5 bases at J, with 13 bases between the two ends. Per the germline V gene, CDR1 is LNHDA and CDR2 is SQIVND (reference sequence). CDR3: CASSPGTLNNEQFF. As DNA, the CDR3 is TGTGCCAGTAGTCCCGGGACTCTCAACAATGAGCAGTTCTTC.

This sequence joins TRBV7-3 and TRBJ2-7; D is uncertain. Germline V CDR1 and CDR2: SGHTA, FQGTGA. The V end lost 0 bases, the J end lost 7 bases, and 10 bases lay between the germline ends. The CDR3 runs 13 residues. CDR3 nucleotides: TGTGCCAGCAGCTTAACCCAGCGCGCAGAGCAGTACTTC. Residues: CASSLTQRAEQYF.

The gene calls are TRBV18 and TRBJ1-3, with a tentative D call TRBD1 (5 bases). V lost 5 bases and J lost 4, with 18 bases in between. In germline, CDR1 is KGHSH, CDR2 LQKENI. The CDR3 is made up of 16 amino acids. The CDR3 loop reads CASSSGRGDAGNTIYF. The CDR3 DNA reads TGTGCCAGCTCATCCGGTAGGGGCGATGCCGGAAACACCATATATTTT.

This chain joins TRBV7-9 and TRBJ1-2; possible D gene TRBD1, 5 bases. Trimming left V 2 bases short and J 6 bases short, with 22 bases between. The germline gives CDR1 SEHNR, CDR2 FQNEAQ (reference sequence). This CDR3 has 17 residues. CDR3 sequence reads: CASSLIPGGTFGDGYTF. In DNA, the CDR3 is TGTGCCAGCAGCTTAATTCCGGGGGGGACCTTCGGGGATGGCTACACCTTC.

The chain joins TRBV11-2 to TRBJ1-4, with TRBD1 as a possible D gene (6 bases). The CDR3 has 12 residues. Germline assignment: CDR1 SGHAT and CDR2 FQNNGV. Deletions cut 5 bases from V and 10 bases from J, with 11 bases between. CDR3 DNA sequence: TGTGCCAGCAGCCCTGGGGGGGCAAAACTGTTTTTT. Its protein product is CASSPGGAKLFF.

V usage is TRBV7-9 and J usage is TRBJ2-2; maybe TRBD1 (5 bases). The CDR3 sequence is 14 residues long. Trimming removed 5 bases at V and 9 bases at J, with 16 bases between. CDR1 is SEHNR and CDR2 is FQNEAQ in the germline V gene (reference sequence). The DNA for the CDR3 is TGTGCCAGCAGCCCGATGGGGCCTGGCAGGGAGCTGTTTTTT. Amino acid sequence: CASSPMGPGRELFF.

This clone was picked up one time. The rearrangement joins TRBV9 to TRBJ2-5, with no clear D. Trimming pared 4 bases from V and 5 bases from J, leaving 12 bases between. Germline-derived CDR1 and CDR2 are SGDLS and YYNGEE. The CDR3 consists of 13 residues. The CDR3 nucleotides are TGTGCCAGCAGCCCGCCCGGGTCGGAGACCCAGTACTTC. It is translated as CASSPPGSETQYF.

This clone was seen only a few times. The chain carries TRBV19 and TRBJ2-3; 13 nucleotides line up with TRBD2. The J segment lost 2 bases and the V segment lost 4 bases, leaving 6 bases of the junction unmatched. Germline CDR1 and CDR2: LNHDA and SQIVND (reference sequence). CDR3 size: 17 residues. This CDR3 reads CASSTTGLAGVTDTQYF. The DNA for the CDR3 is TGTGCCAGTAGTACCACTGGACTAGCGGGGGTCACAGATACGCAGTATTTT.